One T cell receptor beta chain is described in this entry. Original processing notes: Estimates of nucleated cell counts were drawn from the amplification of reference gene primers. The assay was immunoSEQ multiplex PCR, and TCRdb's table has in-frame clones only and misses some. Clone size and the V and J calls come from that table; the DNA yielded D and trimming. The table records a few hundred thousand clones, roughly nine tenths of them present only once. These data are taken from a study of blood T cell repertoires in COVID-19. Participant age was about 18 to 89 years, and participants resided in about two dozen US areas. The germline CDR1 and CDR2 sequences are KGHDR and SFDVKD. CDR3 length: 17 amino acids. V was pared by 2 bases and J by 0 bases, with 13 bases between.

This sequence was found in a woman between 50 and 59 years old who had been exposed to COVID-19. The specimen was PBMCs or T cells enriched from blood (not recorded which). V is TRBV24-1 and J is TRBJ2-1; maybe TRBD2 (5 bases). CDR3 coding DNA: TGTGCCACCAGTGATTCCCGGGGATCGGGCTCCTACAATGAGCAGTTCTTC. This translates into CATSDSRGSGSYNEQFF.